This TCR beta chain was sequenced for a study of T cells in Graves' hyperthyroidism and ophthalmopathy. Study context: Peripheral blood was secured at the point of initial diagnosis, before any treatment.

From RNA transcripts, TCR beta CDR3 regions were amplified. The HTBI primer set was used in a first-round RT-PCR of the TCR CDR3. Via MiXCR, TCRdb re-called the multiplex PCR reads, giving one row per CDR3 protein. Altogether roughly 500,000 distinct CDR3 sequences are present, approximately 15% being singletons, with the ten largest covering 4.5% to 6%. There are 14 residues in the CDR3. Germline V lookup: CDR1 MNHEY, CDR2 SMNVEV (reference sequence). V was trimmed by 3 bases and J by 4 bases, leaving 12 bases between them. The patients, who ranged from 18 to 65 in age, presented with newly diagnosed hyperthyroidism lasting under 2 months. Exclusion followed for patients with uncontrolled infection, other autoimmune disease, pregnancy or lactation. Many counts were recorded for this clonotype.

The sequenced sample was blood. The chain uses TRBV27 and TRBJ1-1; D might be TRBD1 (6 bases). The receptor's source is a woman aged 25 to 39 with Graves' hyperthyroidism that later progressed to Graves' ophthalmopathy. As DNA, the CDR3 is TGTGCCAGCAGTTTTGCCGGCAGGGGCACTGAAGCTTTCTTT. Translating gives CASSFAGRGTEAFF.